The subject of this entry is one TCR beta chain. The CDR3 extends over 19 amino acids. The V gene end was trimmed by 0 bases and the J gene end by 4 bases; junction bases not matched to a gene: 11. CDR1 is SGHRS and CDR2 is YFSETQ in the germline V gene. The sample originates from a study of cytomegalovirus exposure and HLA in healthy donors. 13 Jbeta primers and 60 Vbeta primers were used for the PCR. The table came from immunoSEQ multiplex PCR; TCRdb's copy has only in-frame clones and leaves some out. This sample has about 93,000 clones, with roughly four fifths found just once. The chain links TRBV5-1 to TRBJ2-6; 9 bases fit TRBD2. The sequencing input was PBMCs. The receptor was derived from a man aged 50 or older in good health and CMV-seronegative. In DNA form, the CDR3 reads TGCGCCAGCAGCTTGGCCCTCGCGGGAGGGCCGCCCGGGGCCAACGTCCTGACTTTC. This codes for CASSLALAGGPPGANVLTF.